The following is a T cell receptor (beta chain) sequence with its context. Its specificity is not known. The data stem from a study of vaccination effects on CD4 cells after COVID-19. This table comes from immunoSEQ multiplex PCR, and its TCRdb copy is limited to in-frame clones, with some not included. The sample lists about 45,000 clones, 72% occurring once. Study-wide results and caveats: Researchers reported few convalescent patients and no early post-infection timepoints in the study. Whether induced by infection or by vaccine, clones showed marked clonal contraction late after vaccination.

Once cultured for approximately eleven days, the cells underwent separation to obtain CD4+ T cells. Participants each got two BNT162b2 or mRNA-1273 vaccine doses. Cells had half their medium changed to IL-2 medium on days 3 and 7. The CDR3 is 17 residues long. Trimming at V came to 5 bases and at J to 6 bases, leaving 9 bases not matched to a gene. CDR1 is LNHDA, CDR2 SQIVND, per germline (reference sequence). The source is a human donor who received a COVID-19 vaccine. The chain employs TRBV19 and TRBJ2-3; 15 bases line up with TRBD2. This specimen was CD4+ T cells from PBMCs cultured without peptide, taken after COVID-19 vaccination. The CDR3 DNA is TGTGCCAGTAGTCTCGGACTAGCGGGAGGGCCGTGGGATACGCAGTATTTT. Encoded protein: CASSLGLAGGPWDTQYF. Looking up the rest from reference TRBV19 and TRBJ2-3 gives the full variable domain: DGGITQSPKYLFRKEGQNVTLSCEQNLNHDAMYWYRQDPGQGLRLIYYSQIVNDFQKGDIAEGYSVSREKKESFPLTVTSAQKNPTAFYLCASSLGLAGGPWDTQYFGPGTRLTVL.